This T cell receptor (beta chain) stems from a study of cytomegalovirus exposure and HLA in healthy donors. The CDR3 is made up of 15 amino acids. The V gene's germline CDR1 is MNHNS and CDR2 SASEGT. V lost 4 bases and J 7 bases, leaving 16 bases between the germline ends. The PCR used 60 Vbeta and 13 Jbeta primers. The method was immunoSEQ multiplex PCR; TCRdb's version includes in-frame clones alone and lacks a portion of them. This table holds some 140,000 clones, about 80% found once. The sequenced sample was PBMCs. The receptor was derived from a man in his thirties or forties in good health and CMV-seropositive. The chain is built from TRBV6-1 and TRBJ1-4; no clear D. DNA of the CDR3: TGTGCCAGCAGTGCTGACTTGAGTTCGGCTGAAAAACTGTTTTTT. Protein: CASSADLSSAEKLFF.